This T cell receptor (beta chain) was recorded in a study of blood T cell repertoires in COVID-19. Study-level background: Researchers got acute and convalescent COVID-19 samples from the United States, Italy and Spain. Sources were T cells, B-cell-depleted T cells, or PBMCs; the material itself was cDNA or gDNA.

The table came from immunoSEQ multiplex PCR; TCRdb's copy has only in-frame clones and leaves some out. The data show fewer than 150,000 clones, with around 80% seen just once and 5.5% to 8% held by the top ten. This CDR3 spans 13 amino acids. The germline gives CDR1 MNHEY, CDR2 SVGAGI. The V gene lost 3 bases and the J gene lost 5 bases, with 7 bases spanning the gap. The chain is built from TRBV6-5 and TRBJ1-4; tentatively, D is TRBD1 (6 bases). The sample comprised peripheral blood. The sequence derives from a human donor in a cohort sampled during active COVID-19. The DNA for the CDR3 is TGTGCCAGCAGTTATGACAGGAATGAAAAACTGTTTTTT. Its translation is CASSYDRNEKLFF.